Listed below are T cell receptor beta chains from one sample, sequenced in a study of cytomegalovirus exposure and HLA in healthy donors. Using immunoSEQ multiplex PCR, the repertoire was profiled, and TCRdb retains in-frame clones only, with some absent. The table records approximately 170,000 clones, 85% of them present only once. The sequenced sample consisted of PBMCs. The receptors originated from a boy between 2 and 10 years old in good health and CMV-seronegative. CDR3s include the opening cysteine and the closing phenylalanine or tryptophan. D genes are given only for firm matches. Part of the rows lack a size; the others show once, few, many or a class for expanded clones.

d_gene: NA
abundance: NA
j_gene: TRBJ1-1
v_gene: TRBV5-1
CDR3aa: CASSRNGPENTEAFF
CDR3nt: TGCGCCAGCAGCCGCAATGGCCCCGAGAACACTGAAGCTTTCTTT

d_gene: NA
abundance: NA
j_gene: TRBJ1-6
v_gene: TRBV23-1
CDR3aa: CATTSGILYNSPLHF
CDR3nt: TGCGCCACCACTTCCGGGATTCTGTATAATTCACCCCTCCACTTT

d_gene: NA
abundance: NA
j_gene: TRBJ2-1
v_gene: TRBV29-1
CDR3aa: CSGGSYNEQFF
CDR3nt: TGCAGCGGCGGCTCCTACAATGAGCAGTTCTTC

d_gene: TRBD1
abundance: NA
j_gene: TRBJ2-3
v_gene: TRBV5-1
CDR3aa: CASSPEQGLGDTQYF
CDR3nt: TGCGCCAGCAGCCCAGAACAGGGGTTGGGTGATACGCAGTATTTT

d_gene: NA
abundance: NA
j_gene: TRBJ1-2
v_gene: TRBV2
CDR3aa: CASSEGTNYGYTF
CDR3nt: TGTGCCAGCAGTGAAGGGACAAACTATGGCTACACCTTC

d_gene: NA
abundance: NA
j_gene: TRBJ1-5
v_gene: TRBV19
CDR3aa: CASSQENSRYQPQHF
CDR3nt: TGTGCCAGTAGCCAAGAAAACTCGAGATATCAGCCCCAGCATTTT

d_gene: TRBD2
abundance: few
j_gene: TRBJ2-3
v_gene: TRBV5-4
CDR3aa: CASSTVAGDLTDTQYF
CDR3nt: TGTGCCAGCAGCACCGTAGCGGGAGATCTCACAGATACGCAGTATTTT

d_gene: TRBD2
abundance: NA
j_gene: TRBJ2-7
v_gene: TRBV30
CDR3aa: CAFSGSFHEQYF
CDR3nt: TGTGCCTTTAGCGGGAGTTTCCACGAGCAGTACTTC

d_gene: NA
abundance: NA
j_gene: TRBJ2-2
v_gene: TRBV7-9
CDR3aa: CASSSKEGANTGELFF
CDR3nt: TGTGCCAGCAGCTCGAAGGAGGGAGCGAACACCGGGGAGCTGTTTTTT

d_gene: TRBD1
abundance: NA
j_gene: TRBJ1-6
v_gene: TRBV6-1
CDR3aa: CASSEEPTGGMAPLHF
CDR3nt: TGTGCCAGCAGTGAGGAACCAACAGGGGGTATGGCACCCCTCCACTTT

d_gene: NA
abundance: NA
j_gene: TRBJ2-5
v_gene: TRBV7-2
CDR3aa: CASSLPGPLSGEQYF
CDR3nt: TGTGCCAGCAGCTTACCCGGACCTCTCTCAGGGGAGCAGTACTTC

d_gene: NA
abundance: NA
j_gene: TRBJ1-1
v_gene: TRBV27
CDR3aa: CASSPGQWPNTEAFF
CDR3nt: TGTGCCAGCAGTCCCGGACAGTGGCCGAACACTGAAGCTTTCTTT

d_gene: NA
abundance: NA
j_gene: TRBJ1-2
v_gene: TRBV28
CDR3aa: CATDSLSNYGYTF
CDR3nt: TGTGCCACCGACAGTCTTTCTAACTATGGCTACACCTTC

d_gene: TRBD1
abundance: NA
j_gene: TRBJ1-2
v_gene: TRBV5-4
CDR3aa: CATSGTGTNYGYTF
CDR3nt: TGTGCCACATCCGGGACAGGGACTAACTATGGCTACACCTTC

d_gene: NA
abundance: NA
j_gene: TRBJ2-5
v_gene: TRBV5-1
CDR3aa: CATSPRYQETQYF
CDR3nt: TGTGCCACCAGCCCCAGGTACCAAGAGACCCAGTACTTC

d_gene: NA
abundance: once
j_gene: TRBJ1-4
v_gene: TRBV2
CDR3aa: CASSRDRLNEKLFF
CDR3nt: TGTGCCAGCAGTCGCGACAGACTTAATGAAAAACTGTTTTTT

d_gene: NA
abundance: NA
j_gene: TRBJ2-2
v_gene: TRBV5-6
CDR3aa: CASSFPAGELFF
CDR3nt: TGTGCCAGCAGCTTTCCAGCCGGGGAGCTGTTTTTT

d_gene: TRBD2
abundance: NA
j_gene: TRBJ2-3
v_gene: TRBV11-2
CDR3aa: CASSPIAGVQADTQYF
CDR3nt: TGTGCCAGCAGCCCAATAGCGGGGGTCCAGGCAGATACGCAGTATTTT

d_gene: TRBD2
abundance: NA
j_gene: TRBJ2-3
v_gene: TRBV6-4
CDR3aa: CASRGTSADTQYF
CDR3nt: TGTGCCAGCAGGGGTACTAGCGCAGATACGCAGTATTTT

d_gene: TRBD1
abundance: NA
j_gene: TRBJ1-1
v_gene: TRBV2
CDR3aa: CASRAWTGVDEAFF
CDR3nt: TGTGCCAGCAGGGCCTGGACAGGGGTGGATGAAGCTTTCTTT

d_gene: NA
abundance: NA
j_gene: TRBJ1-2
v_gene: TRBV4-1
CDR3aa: CASSQETVYGYTF
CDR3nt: TGCGCCAGCAGCCAAGAAACGGTCTATGGCTACACCTTC

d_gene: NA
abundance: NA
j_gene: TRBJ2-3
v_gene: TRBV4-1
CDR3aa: CASSPYLSSGSTDTQYF
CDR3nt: TGCGCCAGCAGCCCCTACTTGAGCAGCGGGAGCACAGATACGCAGTATTTT

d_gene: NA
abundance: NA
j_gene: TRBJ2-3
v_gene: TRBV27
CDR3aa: CASAKGDTQYF
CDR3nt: TGTGCCAGCGCAAAGGGGGATACGCAGTATTTT

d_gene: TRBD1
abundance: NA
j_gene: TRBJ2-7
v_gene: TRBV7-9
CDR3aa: CASSYRGVYEQYF
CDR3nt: TGTGCCAGCAGCTACAGGGGGGTATACGAGCAGTACTTC

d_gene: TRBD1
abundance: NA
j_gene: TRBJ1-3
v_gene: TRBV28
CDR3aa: CASRVTGGAGSGNTIYF
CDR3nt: TGTGCCAGCAGGGTGACAGGGGGCGCGGGCTCTGGAAACACCATATATTTT

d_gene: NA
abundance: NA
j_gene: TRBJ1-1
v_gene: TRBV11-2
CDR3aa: CASSSPERAAGTEAFF
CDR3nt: TGTGCCAGCAGCTCCCCCGAAAGAGCGGCCGGGACTGAAGCTTTCTTT

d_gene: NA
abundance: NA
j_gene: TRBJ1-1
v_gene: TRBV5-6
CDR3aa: CASSLGLTNTEAFF
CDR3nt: TGTGCCAGCAGCCTGGGACTTACGAACACTGAAGCTTTCTTT

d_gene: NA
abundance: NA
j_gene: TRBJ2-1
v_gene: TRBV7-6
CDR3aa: CASSLPTQGYNEQFF
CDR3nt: TGTGCCAGCAGCTTACCTACACAGGGCTACAATGAGCAGTTCTTC

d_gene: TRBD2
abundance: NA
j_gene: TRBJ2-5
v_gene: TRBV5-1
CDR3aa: CASSLAGGQGQETQYF
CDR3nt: TGCGCCAGCAGCTTAGCGGGGGGCCAGGGGCAAGAGACCCAGTACTTC

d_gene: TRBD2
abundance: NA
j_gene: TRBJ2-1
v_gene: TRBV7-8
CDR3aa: CASSSGLAGGLYNEQFF
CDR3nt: TGTGCCAGCAGCTCCGGACTAGCGGGGGGGCTCTACAATGAGCAGTTCTTC

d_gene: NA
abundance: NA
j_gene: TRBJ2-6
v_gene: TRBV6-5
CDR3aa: CASSNGLSGANVLTF
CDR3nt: TGTGCCAGCAGCAATGGGCTCTCTGGGGCCAACGTCCTGACTTTC

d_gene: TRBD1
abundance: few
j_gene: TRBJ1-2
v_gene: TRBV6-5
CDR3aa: CASSTRQGLEYGYTF
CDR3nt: TGTGCCAGCAGTACCCGACAGGGCTTGGAGTATGGCTACACCTTC

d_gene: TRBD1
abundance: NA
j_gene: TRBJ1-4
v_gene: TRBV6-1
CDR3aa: CASSEKSTGSEKLFF
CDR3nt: TGTGCCAGCAGTGAAAAATCGACAGGGAGTGAAAAACTGTTTTTT

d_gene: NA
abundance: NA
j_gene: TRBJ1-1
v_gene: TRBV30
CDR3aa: CAWSVRRMAEAFF
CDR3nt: TGTGCCTGGAGTGTAAGGAGGATGGCTGAAGCTTTCTTT